Listed here are 27 T cell receptor beta chains from one sample, sequenced in a study of T-cell memory formation after mild COVID-19. TCRdb re-called the 5' RACE reads with MiXCR, one entry per CDR3 protein. The sample records about 58,000 distinct CDR3 sequences, about 30% being singletons. What was sequenced was PBMCs or a T cell subset sorted from them (not recorded which). These receptors originate from a man younger than 30 who had mild COVID-19 (a few samples of this study predate the infection). Cell type and time point are not known.

The rearrangement uses TRBV27 and TRBJ2-3, with 14 bases lining up with TRBD2. The ends lost 1 base at V and 2 bases at J; junction bases unmatched: 11. This CDR3 has 20 amino acids. Germline CDR1 MNHEY, CDR2 SMNVEV (reference sequence). CDR3 sequence reads: CASSLFNPGLAGGYTDTQYF. The CDR3 DNA is TGTGCCAGCAGTTTATTCAACCCAGGACTAGCGGGGGGTTACACAGATACGCAGTATTTT.

This clonotype occurred a few times. This sequence joins TRBV5-6 and TRBJ1-2, with 9 bases aligning to TRBD1. The CDR3 has 13 amino acids. Trimming took 4 bases from V and 7 from J; bases not matched to a gene: 5. CDR1 is SGHDT and CDR2 is YYEEEE in the germline V gene. The CDR3 reads CASSPGTGFGYTF. The CDR3 DNA reads as TGTGCCAGCAGCCCCGGGACAGGGTTTGGCTACACCTTC.

The sample holds a few counts of this clonotype. The chain recombines TRBV25-1 with TRBJ1-6; 10 nucleotides match TRBD1. This CDR3 has 15 residues. The ends lost 6 bases at V and 9 bases at J; junction bases unmatched: 8. Germline V gene sequence: CDR1 MGHDK, CDR2 SYGVNS. This chain's CDR3 is CASSPRDRGFSPLHF. CDR3 DNA sequence: TGTGCCAGCAGCCCGAGGGACAGGGGCTTTTCACCCCTCCACTTT.

The chain has TRBV28 and TRBJ2-2; 9 bases fit TRBD2. CDR3 size: 15 residues. Germline values: CDR1 MDHEN, CDR2 SYDVKM. The V segment lost 7 bases and the J segment 7 bases; nucleotides outside the gene matches: 10. The CDR3 DNA reads as TGTGCCAGCATCCTAGCGGGGTCGGGAGGCGGGGAGCTGTTTTTT. It codes for CASILAGSGGGELFF. Full variable domain (missing parts from reference TRBV28 and TRBJ2-2): DVKVTQSSRYLVKRTGEKVFLECVQDMDHENMFWYRQDPGLGLRLIYFSYDVKMKEKGDIPEGYSVSREKKERFSLILESASTNQTSMYLCASILAGSGGGELFFGEGSRLTVL.

V is TRBV7-8 and J is TRBJ2-7; TRBD2 matches 10 bases. Germline trimming cut 5 bases from V and 3 bases from J; bases unmatched to any gene: 7. From germline, CDR1 is SGHVS and CDR2 FQNEAQ. The CDR3 sequence is 15 residues long. The CDR3 spells CASSINLAGGYEQYF. The CDR3 DNA follows: TGTGCCAGCAGCATTAATTTAGCGGGGGGCTACGAGCAGTACTTC. Full variable domain (outside the CDR3, taken from reference TRBV7-8 and TRBJ2-7): GAGVSQSPRYKVAKRGQDVALRCDPISGHVSLFWYQQALGQGPEFLTYFQNEAQLDKSGLPSDRFFAERPEGSVSTLKIQRTQQEDSAVYLCASSINLAGGYEQYFGPGTRLTVT.

This clonotype showed up just a few times. The V and J genes are TRBV4-3 and TRBJ1-1; D unresolved. The CDR3 has 17 amino acids. With 0 bases removed from V and 0 bases from J, the gap between germline ends came to 14 bases. Per germline, CDR1 LGHNA and CDR2 YSLEER. For the CDR3, the DNA is TGCGCCAGCAGCCAAGATTTGTGGAGAAACTTGAACACTGAAGCTTTCTTT. Translation: CASSQDLWRNLNTEAFF.

The rearrangement uses TRBV12-3 or TRBV12-4 and TRBJ2-5; D uncertain. The CDR3 is 15 amino acids. The germline V and J ends were trimmed by 5 bases and 5 bases, with 18 bases remaining between them. The CDR3 coding sequence is TGTGCCAGCAGTCCCGGCCCCCGACCGCGGGAGACCCAGTACTTC. Protein product: CASSPGPRPRETQYF.

This clonotype came up many times. This chain joins TRBV4-3 and TRBJ1-5; 10 positions match TRBD1. The germline CDR1 and CDR2 sequences are LGHNA and YSLEER. The length of the CDR3 is 15 residues. V lost 0 bases and J lost 7; bases outside the gene matches: 3. CDR3 sequence (DNA): TGCGCCAGCAGCCAAGACTGGACAGGGGGGCAGCCCCAGCATTTT. Translation gives CASSQDWTGGQPQHF.

This clonotype turned up a few times. This chain links TRBV3-1 with TRBJ2-3; either TRBD1 or TRBD2 may fit D (5 bases each). Trimming shortened V by 1 base and J by 2 bases, and 16 bases separated the two germline ends. The CDR3 is 17 residues long. The germline CDR1 and CDR2 sequences are LGHDT and YNNKEL (reference sequence). The chain's CDR3 is CASSQGLNTGHTDTQYF. The CDR3 nucleotides read TGTGCCAGCAGCCAAGGCTTGAACACGGGGCACACAGATACGCAGTATTTT.

This clonotype was recorded a few times. The chain is built from TRBV29-1 and TRBJ2-5; D call uncertain. The CDR3 covers 13 residues. Germline V lookup: CDR1 SQVTM, CDR2 ANQGSEA. Deletions cut 0 bases from V and 2 bases from J, with 7 bases between. The CDR3 reads CSVEDLLQETQYF. CDR3 DNA: TGCAGCGTTGAAGATCTCCTACAAGAGACCCAGTACTTC. Complete variable domain (other parts from reference TRBV29-1 and TRBJ2-5): SAVISQKPSRDICQRGTSLTIQCQVDSQVTMMFWYRQQPGQSLTLIATANQGSEATYESGFVIDKFPISRPNLTFSTLTVSNMSPEDSSIYLCSVEDLLQETQYFGPGTRLLVL.

This clonotype came up a few times. The rearrangement links TRBV12-3 or TRBV12-4 to TRBJ2-3; TRBD1 might be the D (6 bases). Trimming pared 4 bases from V and 0 bases from J, leaving 14 bases between. The length of the CDR3 is 16 residues. The CDR3: CASSSDRSSSTDTQYF. CDR3 sequence (DNA): TGTGCCAGCAGTTCCGACAGGTCCTCTAGCACAGATACGCAGTATTTT.

This clonotype showed up just a few times. The J gene is TRBJ2-3, the V gene TRBV11-2, with no clear D. This CDR3 is built from 14 residues. V shed 4 bases and J shed 0 bases, with 8 bases lying between them. The V gene's germline CDR1 is SGHAT and CDR2 FQNNGV. CDR3 sequence reads: CASSSVPSTDTQYF. CDR3 nucleotide sequence: TGTGCCAGCAGCTCCGTCCCCAGCACAGATACGCAGTATTTT.

The chain links TRBV9 to TRBJ2-1; D is unclear. Trimming left V 0 bases short and J 3 bases short, with 10 bases between. The V gene's germline CDR1 is SGDLS and CDR2 YYNGEE. CDR3 size: 15 residues. CDR3 sequence (DNA): TGTGCCAGCAGCGTAGTGGGCACGGGCTACAATGAGCAGTTCTTC. This sequence encodes CASSVVGTGYNEQFF.

This clonotype has more than one count but fewer than ten. The V gene is TRBV7-7, the J gene TRBJ2-2; 8 bases match TRBD1. The CDR3 runs to 13 residues. Germline V lookup: CDR1 SSHAT, CDR2 FNYEAQ (reference sequence). The CDR3 coding sequence is TGTGCTAGCGGAACAGGGGGCACCGGGGAGCTGTTTTTT. It yields the protein CASGTGGTGELFF.

This clonotype occurred a few times. This chain uses TRBV7-9 with TRBJ2-5; the D gene is possibly TRBD2 (5 bases). V gave up 5 bases and J gave up 5 bases, with 21 bases separating them. Germline V gene data show CDR1 as SEHNR and CDR2 as FQNEAQ (reference sequence). The CDR3 is 16 residues long. CDR3 in amino acids: CASSPPVRERWETQYF. The CDR3, as DNA: TGTGCCAGCAGCCCACCCGTGAGGGAGCGATGGGAGACCCAGTACTTC.

The V and J genes are TRBV9 and TRBJ1-2, with TRBD1 matching 10 bases. This CDR3 contains 14 residues. Germline lookup yields CDR1 SGDLS and CDR2 YYNGEE. The ends lost 4 bases at V and 5 bases at J; junction bases unmatched: 5. The CDR3 DNA sequence: TGTGCCAGCAGCCAGGGACAGGGGACGTATGGCTACACCTTC. Its translation is CASSQGQGTYGYTF.

This clonotype was observed a handful of times. V usage is TRBV20-1 and J usage is TRBJ1-6, with TRBD1 matching over 8 bases. The CDR3 covers 17 residues. Germline-derived CDR1 and CDR2 are DFQATT and SNEGSKA (reference sequence). The V gene end was trimmed by 2 bases and the J gene end by 4 bases; junction bases not matched to a gene: 10. CDR3 bases: TGCAGTGCTAGATCGGACAGGGTATCATCGTATAATTCACCCCTCCACTTT. Encoded protein: CSARSDRVSSYNSPLHF.

The V gene is TRBV27, the J gene TRBJ2-5; 10 nucleotides match TRBD2. Germline V lookup: CDR1 MNHEY, CDR2 SMNVEV (reference sequence). With 0 bases clipped from V and 2 bases from J, the junction kept 6 bases outside the gene matches. This CDR3 has 17 amino acids. CDR3 protein: CASSLSSLAGVQETQYF. CDR3 DNA sequence: TGTGCCAGCAGTTTATCTTCCCTAGCGGGGGTTCAAGAGACCCAGTACTTC.

The chain combines TRBV6-2 or TRBV6-3 with TRBJ2-1; D remains unclear. The CDR3 spans 12 residues. Germline CDR1 is MNHEY and CDR2 is SVGEGT. Trimming took off 2 bases at V and 9 bases at J, with 8 bases between the two ends. CDR3 DNA: TGTGCCAGCAGTTACGGATTGGGTGAGCAGTTCTTC. Its protein is CASSYGLGEQFF.

J is TRBJ1-1 and V is TRBV19; unclear D gene. CDR1 LNHDA and CDR2 SQIVND come from the germline V gene (reference sequence). CDR3 size: 13 residues. V was shortened by 7 bases and J by 4 bases, with 13 bases between the two germline ends. The CDR3 region has the DNA TGTGCCAGTAAGTATGGATTGAGCACTGAAGCTTTCTTT. Translation gives CASKYGLSTEAFF.

This clonotype was observed a handful of times. The chain carries TRBV6-2 or TRBV6-3 and TRBJ2-3, with 7 nucleotides matching TRBD2. CDR3 size: 17 residues. After removal of 4 bases from V and 0 bases from J, the junction contained 10 bases not matched to a gene. The germline CDR1 and CDR2 sequences are MNHEY and SVGEGT. The CDR3 DNA is TGTGCCAGCAGTTCTAAGGAGGCGGGGGAGAGCACAGATACGCAGTATTTT. Translated, it gives CASSSKEAGESTDTQYF.

The chain carries TRBV24-1 and TRBJ2-2, with 8 nucleotides matching TRBD1. CDR1 is KGHDR and CDR2 is SFDVKD in the germline V gene. This CDR3 has 15 residues. With V trimmed by 9 bases and J by 3 bases, 8 bases remained unmatched. For the CDR3, the DNA is TGTGCCACCCAACCCGGGACAGGATACACCGGGGAGCTGTTTTTT. This codes for CATQPGTGYTGELFF.

This clonotype was counted a few times. The J gene is TRBJ2-7, the V gene TRBV12-3 or TRBV12-4; 7 bases map to TRBD2. CDR3 length equals 15 residues. The J segment lost 4 bases and the V segment lost 4 bases, leaving 10 bases of the junction unmatched. CDR3 coding DNA: TGTGCCAGCAGTTACCTTGGGGGAGGGATATACGAGCAGTACTTC. Its translation is CASSYLGGGIYEQYF.

The chain carries TRBV7-2 and TRBJ2-7; D is ambiguous. V was shortened by 5 bases and J by 3 bases, with 5 bases between the two germline ends. The germline gives CDR1 SGHTA, CDR2 FQGNSA. CDR3 length: 11 residues. CDR3 sequence (DNA): TGTGCCAGCAGCGCTAGCTACGAGCAGTACTTC. Its translation: CASSASYEQYF.

In DNA, the CDR3 is TGTGCCAGTAGTAACAGCGGGGTCAATGAGCAGTTCTTC. Its translation is CASSNSGVNEQFF. The V call is TRBV19, the J call TRBJ2-1; 7 nucleotides line up with TRBD2. J was trimmed by 6 bases and V by 4 bases; bases with no gene match: 3. This CDR3 is built from 13 residues. Germline CDR1 LNHDA, CDR2 SQIVND (reference sequence).

This clonotype was observed many times. V usage is TRBV4-1 and J usage is TRBJ2-1, with D perhaps TRBD1 (6 bases). Deletions cut 8 bases from V and 6 bases from J, with 17 bases between. The CDR3 extends over 14 amino acids. The germline V gene encodes CDR1 MGHRA and CDR2 YSYEKL. The CDR3 region has the DNA TGCGCCAGCGGATTCGGACTGGGGGCCAATGAGCAGTTCTTC. It yields the protein CASGFGLGANEQFF.

The chain employs TRBV7-3 and TRBJ2-7; TRBD2 matches at 7 bases. Per the germline V gene, CDR1 is SGHTA and CDR2 is FQGTGA. The CDR3 runs 13 residues. Losses at the gene ends were 6 bases for V and 6 bases for J; bases not matched to a gene: 8. The CDR3 region has the DNA TGTGCCAGCAGTAGGGACTATAGGGGCGAGCAGTACGTC. Residues: CASSRDYRGEQYV.